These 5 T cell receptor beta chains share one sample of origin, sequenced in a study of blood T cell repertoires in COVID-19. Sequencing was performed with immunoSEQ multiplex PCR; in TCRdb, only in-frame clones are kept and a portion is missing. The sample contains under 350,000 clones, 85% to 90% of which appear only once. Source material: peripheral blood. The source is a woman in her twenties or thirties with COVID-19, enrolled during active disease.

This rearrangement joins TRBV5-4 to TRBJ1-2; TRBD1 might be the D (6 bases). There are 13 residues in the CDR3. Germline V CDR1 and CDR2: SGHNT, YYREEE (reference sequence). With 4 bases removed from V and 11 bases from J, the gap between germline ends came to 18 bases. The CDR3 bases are TGTGCCAGCAGCCCGGGGGGGGCTGTGAGGTACACCTTC. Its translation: CASSPGGAVRYTF.

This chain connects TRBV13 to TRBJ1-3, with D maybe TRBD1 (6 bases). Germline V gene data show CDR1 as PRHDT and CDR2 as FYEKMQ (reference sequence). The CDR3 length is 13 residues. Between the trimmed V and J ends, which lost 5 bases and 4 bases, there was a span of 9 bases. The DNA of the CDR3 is TGTGCCAGCAGCCCCGGACAGGGAAACACCATATATTTT. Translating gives CASSPGQGNTIYF.

The CDR3 nucleotides are TGTGCCAGCTCACCTCCGGGAAGCCGTGTCACTGAAGCTTTCTTT. Translating gives CASSPPGSRVTEAFF. The rearrangement joins TRBV18 to TRBJ1-1; D is ambiguous. CDR3 size: 15 residues. Germline values: CDR1 KGHSH, CDR2 LQKENI. The V gene lost 3 bases and the J gene lost 4 bases, with 15 bases spanning the gap.

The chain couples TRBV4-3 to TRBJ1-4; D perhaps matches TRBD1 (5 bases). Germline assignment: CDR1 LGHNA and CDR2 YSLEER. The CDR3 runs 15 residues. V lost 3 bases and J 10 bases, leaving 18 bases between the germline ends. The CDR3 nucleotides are TGCGCCAGCAGCCAGCAAGACGGGGGATTAGTAAAACTGTTTTTT. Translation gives CASSQQDGGLVKLFF.

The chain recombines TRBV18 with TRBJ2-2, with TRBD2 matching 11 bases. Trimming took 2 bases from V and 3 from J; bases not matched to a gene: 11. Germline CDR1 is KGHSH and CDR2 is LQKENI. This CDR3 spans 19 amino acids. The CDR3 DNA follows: TGTGCCAGCTCACCATTACTTTTTCCGGGACTAGCGGACACCGGGGAGCTGTTTTTT. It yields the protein CASSPLLFPGLADTGELFF.